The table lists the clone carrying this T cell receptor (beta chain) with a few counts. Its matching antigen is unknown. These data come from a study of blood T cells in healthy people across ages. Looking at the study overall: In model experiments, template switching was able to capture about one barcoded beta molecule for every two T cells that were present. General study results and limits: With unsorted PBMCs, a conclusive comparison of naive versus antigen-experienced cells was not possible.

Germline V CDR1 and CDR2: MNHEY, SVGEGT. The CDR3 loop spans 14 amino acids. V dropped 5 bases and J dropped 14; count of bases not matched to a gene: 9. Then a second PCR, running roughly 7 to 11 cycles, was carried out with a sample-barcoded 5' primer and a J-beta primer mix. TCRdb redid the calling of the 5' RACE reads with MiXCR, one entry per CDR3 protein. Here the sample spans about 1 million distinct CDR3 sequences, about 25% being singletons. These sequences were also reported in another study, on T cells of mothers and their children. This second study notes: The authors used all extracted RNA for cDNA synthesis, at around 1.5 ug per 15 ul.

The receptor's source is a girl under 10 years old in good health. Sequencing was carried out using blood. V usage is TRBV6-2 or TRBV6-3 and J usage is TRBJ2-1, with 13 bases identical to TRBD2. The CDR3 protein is CASSTLAGGPVKFF. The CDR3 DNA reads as TGTGCCAGCAGTACACTAGCGGGAGGGCCGGTAAAGTTCTTC.